Sequencing of this TCR beta chain was carried out in a study of cytomegalovirus exposure and HLA in healthy donors. Study-level findings and limits: Fewer N-insertions than the 666-donor mean were reportedly shown by an Asian-associated ancestry cluster in a later analysis. Productive status was seen about 87% or about 30% of the time for most TCR beta V segments in an earlier analysis. Differences between HLA loci emerged in a later analysis of TCR association rates, with DRB1 most and HLA-C fewest. HLA restriction was apparent for most CMV-associated TCR beta chains in a later analysis.

The germline V gene encodes CDR1 SEHNR and CDR2 FQNEAQ (reference sequence). Trimming shortened V by 0 bases and J by 1 base, and 13 bases separated the two germline ends. The CDR3 is 16 amino acids. It was with 60 Vbeta and 13 Jbeta primers that the PCR ran. TCRdb's copy holds only in-frame clones and misses some; the assay was immunoSEQ multiplex PCR. The ten top clones account for 0.55% to 0.6%, within a sample of approximately 100,000 clones. About this clone itself: Its target is not known.

The TCR sequence derives from a man aged 45-65 years in good health and CMV-seronegative. The chain is built from TRBV7-9 and TRBJ2-7; possibly TRBD1 for D (7 bases). The sequencing input was PBMCs. The CDR3 is CASSLARAGGSYEQYF. The DNA of the CDR3 is TGTGCCAGCAGCTTAGCCAGGGCAGGGGGGTCCTACGAGCAGTACTTC.